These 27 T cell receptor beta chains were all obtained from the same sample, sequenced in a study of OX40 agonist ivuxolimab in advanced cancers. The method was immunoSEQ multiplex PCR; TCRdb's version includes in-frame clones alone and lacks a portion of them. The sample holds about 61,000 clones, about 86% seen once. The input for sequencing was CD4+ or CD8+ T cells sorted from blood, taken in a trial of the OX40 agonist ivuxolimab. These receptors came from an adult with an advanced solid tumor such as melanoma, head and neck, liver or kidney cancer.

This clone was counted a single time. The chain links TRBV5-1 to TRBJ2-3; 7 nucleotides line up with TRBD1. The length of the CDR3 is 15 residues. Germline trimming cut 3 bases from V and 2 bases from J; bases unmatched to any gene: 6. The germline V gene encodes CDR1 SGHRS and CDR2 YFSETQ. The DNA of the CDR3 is TGCGCCAGCAGCTCCGGGACAGCGATCACAGATACGCAGTATTTT. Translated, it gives CASSSGTAITDTQYF. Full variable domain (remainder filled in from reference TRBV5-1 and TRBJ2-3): KAGVTQTPRYLIKTRGQQVTLSCSPISGHRSVSWYQQTPGQGLQFLFEYFSETQRNKGNFPGRFSGRQFSNSRSEMNVSTLELGDSALYLCASSSGTAITDTQYFGPGTRLTVL.

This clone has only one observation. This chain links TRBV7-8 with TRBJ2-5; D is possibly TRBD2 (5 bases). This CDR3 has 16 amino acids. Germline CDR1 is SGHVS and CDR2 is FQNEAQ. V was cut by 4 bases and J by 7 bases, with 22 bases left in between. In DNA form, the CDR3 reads TGTGCCAGCAGCTCACAACCATCCGGGATCCTGGGGACCCAGTACTTC. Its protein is CASSSQPSGILGTQYF.

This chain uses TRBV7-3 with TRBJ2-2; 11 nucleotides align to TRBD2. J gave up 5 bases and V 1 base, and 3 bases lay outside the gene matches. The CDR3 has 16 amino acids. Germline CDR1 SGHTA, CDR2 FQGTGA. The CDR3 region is CASSLRSSGGTGELFF. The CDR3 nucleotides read TGTGCCAGCAGCTTAAGGTCTAGCGGGGGGACCGGGGAGCTGTTTTTT.

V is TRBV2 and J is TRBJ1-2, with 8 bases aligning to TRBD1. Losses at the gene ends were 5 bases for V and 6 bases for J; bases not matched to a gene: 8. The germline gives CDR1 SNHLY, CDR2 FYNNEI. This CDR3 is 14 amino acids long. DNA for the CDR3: TGTGCCAGCAGTCTTTTAAAACAGGGGGATGGCTACACCTTC. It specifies CASSLLKQGDGYTF.

In nucleotides, the CDR3 is TGTGCCAGCAGCCGAGGCACAGGGAATTCGAACACTGAAGCTTTCTTT. Encoded protein: CASSRGTGNSNTEAFF. The gene calls are TRBV7-9 and TRBJ1-1; TRBD1 might be the D (6 bases). Germline CDR1 is SEHNR and CDR2 is FQNEAQ (reference sequence). The CDR3 extends over 16 amino acids. The ends were cut back, 5 bases at V and 1 base at J, with 17 bases in the middle. Based on the CDR3 plus reference TRBV7-9 and TRBJ1-1, the full variable domain is DTGVSQNPRHKITKRGQNVTFRCDPISEHNRLYWYRQTLGQGPEFLTYFQNEAQLEKSRLLSDRFSAERPKGSFSTLEIQRTEQGDSAMYLCASSRGTGNSNTEAFFGQGTRLTVV.

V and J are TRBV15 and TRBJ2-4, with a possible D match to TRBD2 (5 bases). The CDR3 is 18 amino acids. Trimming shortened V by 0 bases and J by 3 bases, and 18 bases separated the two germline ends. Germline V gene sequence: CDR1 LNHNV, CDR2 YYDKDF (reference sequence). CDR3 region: CATSRDAPTPAGKNIQYF. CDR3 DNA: TGTGCCACCAGCAGAGATGCCCCGACCCCGGCGGGCAAAAACATTCAGTACTTC.

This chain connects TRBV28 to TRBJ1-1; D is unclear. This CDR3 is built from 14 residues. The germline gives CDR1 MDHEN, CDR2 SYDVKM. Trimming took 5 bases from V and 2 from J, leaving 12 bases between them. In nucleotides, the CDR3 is TGTGCCAGCAGTACTCGACTGCGAAACACTGAAGCTTTCTTT. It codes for CASSTRLRNTEAFF.

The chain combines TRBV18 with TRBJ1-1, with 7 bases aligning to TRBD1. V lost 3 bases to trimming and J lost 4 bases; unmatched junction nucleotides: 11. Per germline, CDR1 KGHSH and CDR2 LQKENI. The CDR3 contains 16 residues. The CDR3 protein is CASSPRRDRSVTEAFF. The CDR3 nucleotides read TGTGCCAGCTCACCCCGTAGGGACAGAAGTGTCACTGAAGCTTTCTTT.

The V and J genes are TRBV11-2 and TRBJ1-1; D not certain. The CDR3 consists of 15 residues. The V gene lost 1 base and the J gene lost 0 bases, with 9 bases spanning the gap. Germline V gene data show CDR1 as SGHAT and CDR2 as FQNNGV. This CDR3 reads CASSLVGRLNTEAFF. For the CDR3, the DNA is TGTGCCAGCAGCTTAGTCGGACGCTTGAACACTGAAGCTTTCTTT.

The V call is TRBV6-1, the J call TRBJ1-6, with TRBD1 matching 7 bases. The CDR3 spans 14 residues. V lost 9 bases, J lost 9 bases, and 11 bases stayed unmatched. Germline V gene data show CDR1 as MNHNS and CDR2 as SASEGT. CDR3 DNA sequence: TGTGCCAGTAAAGACAGGGTTGACAGTTCACCCCTCCACTTT. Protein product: CASKDRVDSSPLHF.

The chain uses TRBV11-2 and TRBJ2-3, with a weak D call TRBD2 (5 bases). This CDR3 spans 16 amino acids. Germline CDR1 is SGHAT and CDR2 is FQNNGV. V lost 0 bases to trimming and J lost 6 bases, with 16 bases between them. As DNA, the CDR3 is TGTGCCAGCAGCTTAGAAGGCCTACTAGTGGGGGATACGCAGTATTTT. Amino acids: CASSLEGLLVGDTQYF.

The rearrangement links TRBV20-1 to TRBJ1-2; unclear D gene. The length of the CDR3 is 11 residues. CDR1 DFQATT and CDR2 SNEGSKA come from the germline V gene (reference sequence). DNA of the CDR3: TGCAGCGGCCCGGGATCCTATGGCTACACCTTC. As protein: CSGPGSYGYTF.

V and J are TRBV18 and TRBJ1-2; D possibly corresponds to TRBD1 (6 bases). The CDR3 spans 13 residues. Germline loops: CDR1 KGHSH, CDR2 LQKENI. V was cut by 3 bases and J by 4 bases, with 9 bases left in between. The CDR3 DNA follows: TGTGCCAGCTCACCGGGAGGGGGCTATGGCTACACCTTC. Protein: CASSPGGGYGYTF.

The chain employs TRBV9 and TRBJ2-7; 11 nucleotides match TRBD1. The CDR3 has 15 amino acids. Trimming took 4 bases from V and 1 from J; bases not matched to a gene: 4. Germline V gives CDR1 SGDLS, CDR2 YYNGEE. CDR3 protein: CASSNRDRGSYEQYF. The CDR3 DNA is TGTGCCAGCAGCAACCGGGACAGGGGGTCCTACGAGCAGTACTTC.

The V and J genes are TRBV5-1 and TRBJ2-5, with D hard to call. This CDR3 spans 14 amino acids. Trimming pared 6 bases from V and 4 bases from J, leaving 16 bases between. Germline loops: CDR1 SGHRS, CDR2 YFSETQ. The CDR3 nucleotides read TGCGCCAGCAACCCTGGACGAGCTGGAGAGACCCAGTACTTC. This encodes CASNPGRAGETQYF.

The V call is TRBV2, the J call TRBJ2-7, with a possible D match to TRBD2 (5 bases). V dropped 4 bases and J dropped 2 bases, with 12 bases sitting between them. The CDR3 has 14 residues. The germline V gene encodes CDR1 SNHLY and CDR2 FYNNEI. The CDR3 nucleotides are TGTGCCAGCAGTGTTGGCGGGTTACCCTACGAGCAGTACTTC. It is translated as CASSVGGLPYEQYF. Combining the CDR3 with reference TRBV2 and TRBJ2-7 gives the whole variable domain EPEVTQTPSHQVTQMGQEVILRCVPISNHLYFYWYRQILGQKVEFLVSFYNNEISEKSEIFDDQFSVERPDGSNFTLKIRSTKLEDSAMYFCASSVGGLPYEQYFGPGTRLTVT.

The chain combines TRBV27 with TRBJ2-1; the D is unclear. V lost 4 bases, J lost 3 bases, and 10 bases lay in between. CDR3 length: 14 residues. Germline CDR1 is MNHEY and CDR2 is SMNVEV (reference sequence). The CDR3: CASSSWQNYNEQFF. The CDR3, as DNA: TGTGCCAGCAGTTCCTGGCAGAACTACAATGAGCAGTTCTTC.

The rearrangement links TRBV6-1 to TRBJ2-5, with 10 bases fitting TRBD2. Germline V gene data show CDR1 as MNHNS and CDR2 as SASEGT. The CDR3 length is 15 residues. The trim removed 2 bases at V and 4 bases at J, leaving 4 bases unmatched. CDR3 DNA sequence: TGTGCCAGCAGTGAAATGGGACTAGCGACAGAGACCCAGTACTTC. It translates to CASSEMGLATETQYF.

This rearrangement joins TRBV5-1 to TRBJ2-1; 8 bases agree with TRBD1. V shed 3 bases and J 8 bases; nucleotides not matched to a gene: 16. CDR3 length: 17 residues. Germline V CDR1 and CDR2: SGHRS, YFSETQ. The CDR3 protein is CASSSRLPGQVGDEQFF. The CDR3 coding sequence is TGCGCCAGCAGCTCCCGATTACCGGGACAGGTGGGCGATGAGCAGTTCTTC.

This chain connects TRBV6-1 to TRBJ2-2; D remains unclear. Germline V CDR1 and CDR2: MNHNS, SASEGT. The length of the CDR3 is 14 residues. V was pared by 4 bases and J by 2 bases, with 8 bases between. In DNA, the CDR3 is TGTGCCAGCAGTGTGGGCCTCAACACCGGGGAGCTGTTTTTT. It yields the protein CASSVGLNTGELFF.

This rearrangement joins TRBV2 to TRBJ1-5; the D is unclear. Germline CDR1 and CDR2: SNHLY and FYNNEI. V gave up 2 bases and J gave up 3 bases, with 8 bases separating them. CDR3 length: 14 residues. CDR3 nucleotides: TGTGCCAGCAGTGAAATACAGATCAATCAGCCCCAGCATTTT. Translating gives CASSEIQINQPQHF.

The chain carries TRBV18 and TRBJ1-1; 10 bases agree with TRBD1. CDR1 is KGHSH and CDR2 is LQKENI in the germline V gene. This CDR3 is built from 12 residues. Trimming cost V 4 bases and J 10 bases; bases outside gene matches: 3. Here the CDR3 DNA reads TGTGCCAGCTCACGAGGACAGGGGGGAGCTTTCTTT. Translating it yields CASSRGQGGAFF. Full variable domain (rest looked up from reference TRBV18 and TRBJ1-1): NAGVMQNPRHLVRRRGQEARLRCSPMKGHSHVYWYRQLPEEGLKFMVYLQKENIIDESGMPKERFSAEFPKEGPSILRIQQVVRGDSAAYFCASSRGQGGAFFGQGTRLTVV.

Written as DNA, the CDR3 is TGCGCCAGCAGCCCCCGAGACGGGGGGGCGCGATCTTCTGAAGCTTTCTTT. Protein: CASSPRDGGARSSEAFF. V usage is TRBV5-1 and J usage is TRBJ1-1, with a possible D match to TRBD1 (6 bases). From germline, CDR1 is SGHRS and CDR2 YFSETQ. V lost 4 bases and J 6 bases, leaving 25 bases between the germline ends. This CDR3 spans 17 amino acids.

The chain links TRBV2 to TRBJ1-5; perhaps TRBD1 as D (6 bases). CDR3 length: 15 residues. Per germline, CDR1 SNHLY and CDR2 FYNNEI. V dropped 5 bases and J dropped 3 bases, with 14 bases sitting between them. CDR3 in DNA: TGTGCCAGCAGTAACCCCCCGGGACACAATCAGCCCCAGCATTTT. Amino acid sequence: CASSNPPGHNQPQHF.

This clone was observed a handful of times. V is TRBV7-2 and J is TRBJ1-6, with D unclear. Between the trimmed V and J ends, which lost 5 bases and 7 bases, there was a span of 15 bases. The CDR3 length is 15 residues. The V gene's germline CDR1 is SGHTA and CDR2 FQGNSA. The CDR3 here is CASSRTPDRNSPLHF. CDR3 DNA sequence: TGTGCCAGCAGCCGTACCCCGGACCGGAATTCACCCCTCCACTTT.

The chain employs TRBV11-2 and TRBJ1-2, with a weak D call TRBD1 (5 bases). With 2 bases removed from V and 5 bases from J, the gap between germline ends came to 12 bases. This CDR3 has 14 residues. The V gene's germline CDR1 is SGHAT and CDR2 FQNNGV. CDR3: CASSLSPGRYGYTF. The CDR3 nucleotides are TGTGCCAGCAGCTTATCGCCAGGGAGGTATGGCTACACCTTC.

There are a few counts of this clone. This CDR3 is CASRKGQGNQPQHF. The CDR3 bases are TGTGCCAGCAGGAAAGGACAGGGCAATCAGCCCCAGCATTTT. The rearrangement joins TRBV6-5 to TRBJ1-5; TRBD1 agrees at 7 bases. This CDR3 has 14 residues. V was pared by 6 bases and J by 2 bases, with 4 bases of the junction left unmatched. Per the germline V gene, CDR1 is MNHEY and CDR2 is SVGAGI.